This is a list of T cell receptor beta chains from one sample in a study of cytomegalovirus exposure and HLA in healthy donors. Libraries were prepared by immunoSEQ multiplex PCR; TCRdb keeps only in-frame clonotypes and omits some of them. The repertoire has approximately 100,000 clones, roughly nine tenths of them found once; the top ten carry 6% to 6.5%. Sequences were obtained from PBMCs. These receptors were obtained from a man aged 18 to 30 in good health and CMV-seropositive. Both conserved end residues are part of each CDR3. Each record gives: D gene, V gene, clone size, J gene, CDR3 protein, CDR3 DNA. The D gene is left open where the match is weak. Clone size, where shown, is once, few, many, or a class for clones that have expanded.

D gene: TRBD1
V gene: TRBV5-6
clone size: .
J gene: TRBJ2-5
CDR3 protein: CASSLGTGGQETQYF
CDR3 DNA: TGTGCCAGCAGCTTGGGGACAGGGGGCCAAGAGACCCAGTACTTC

D gene: .
V gene: TRBV7-9
clone size: few
J gene: TRBJ1-5
CDR3 protein: CASSLTGSTGHNQPQHF
CDR3 DNA: TGTGCCAGCAGCCTTACAGGGTCGACAGGCCACAATCAGCCCCAGCATTTT

D gene: TRBD1
V gene: TRBV2
clone size: .
J gene: TRBJ1-5
CDR3 protein: CASGRDRNSNQPQHF
CDR3 DNA: TGTGCCAGCGGCCGGGACAGGAATAGCAATCAGCCCCAGCATTTT

D gene: .
V gene: TRBV2
clone size: .
J gene: TRBJ2-1
CDR3 protein: CAINPDLAVVEQFF
CDR3 DNA: TGTGCCATCAACCCTGATCTCGCGGTAGTTGAGCAGTTCTTC

D gene: TRBD2
V gene: TRBV27
clone size: few
J gene: TRBJ2-1
CDR3 protein: CASSLTSGGYNEQFF
CDR3 DNA: TGTGCCAGCAGTTTGACTAGCGGGGGGTACAATGAGCAGTTCTTC

D gene: .
V gene: TRBV7-2
clone size: .
J gene: TRBJ2-5
CDR3 protein: CASSLERATQYF
CDR3 DNA: TGTGCCAGCAGCTTAGAGAGGGCGACCCAGTACTTC

D gene: TRBD2
V gene: TRBV6-4
clone size: .
J gene: TRBJ2-1
CDR3 protein: CASSEFPAGDYNEQFF
CDR3 DNA: TGTGCCAGCAGTGAATTTCCAGCGGGGGACTACAATGAGCAGTTCTTC

D gene: TRBD1
V gene: TRBV6-1
clone size: .
J gene: TRBJ1-5
CDR3 protein: CASSEPPGQSGFVQPQHF
CDR3 DNA: TGTGCCAGCAGTGAACCTCCGGGACAGTCTGGGTTCGTTCAGCCCCAGCATTTT

D gene: TRBD1
V gene: TRBV11-3
clone size: once
J gene: TRBJ2-3
CDR3 protein: CASSPRTGQGFDTQYF
CDR3 DNA: TGTGCCAGCAGCCCGCGGACAGGGCAGGGATTTGATACGCAGTATTTT

D gene: TRBD2
V gene: TRBV7-3
clone size: .
J gene: TRBJ2-5
CDR3 protein: CASSPEGLVETQYF
CDR3 DNA: TGTGCCAGCAGCCCCGAGGGACTAGTGGAGACCCAGTACTTC

D gene: TRBD1
V gene: TRBV5-6
clone size: .
J gene: TRBJ2-7
CDR3 protein: CASSLGQGLEQYF
CDR3 DNA: TGTGCCAGCAGCTTGGGACAGGGCCTCGAGCAGTACTTC